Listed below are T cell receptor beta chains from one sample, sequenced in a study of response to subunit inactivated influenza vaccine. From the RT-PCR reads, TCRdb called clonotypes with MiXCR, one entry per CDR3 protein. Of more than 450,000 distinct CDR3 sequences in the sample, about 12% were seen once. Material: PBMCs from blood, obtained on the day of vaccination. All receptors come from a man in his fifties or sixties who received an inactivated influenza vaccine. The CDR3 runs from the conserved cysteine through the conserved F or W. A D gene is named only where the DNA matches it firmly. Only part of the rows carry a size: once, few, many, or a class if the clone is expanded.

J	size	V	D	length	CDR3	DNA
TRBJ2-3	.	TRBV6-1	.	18	CASSRRVDRGATTDTQYF	TGTGCCAGCAGTCGCAGGGTAGATCGGGGGGCCACCACAGATACGCAGTATTTT
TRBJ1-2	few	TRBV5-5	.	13	CASSLAGSLDYTF	TGTGCCAGCAGCTTGGCCGGCAGTCTGGACTACACCTTC
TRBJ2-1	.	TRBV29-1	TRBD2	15	CSVRVNSGSRNEQFF	TGCAGCGTTCGGGTAAATAGCGGGAGTAGGAATGAGCAGTTCTTC
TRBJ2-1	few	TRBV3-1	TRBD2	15	CASSQMLAGENEQFF	TGTGCCAGCAGCCAAATGTTAGCGGGGGAAAATGAGCAGTTCTTC
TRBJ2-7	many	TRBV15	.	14	CATSRDVGTYEQYF	TGTGCCACCAGCAGAGATGTCGGGACCTACGAGCAGTACTTC
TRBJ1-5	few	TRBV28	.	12	CASHMGDQPQHF	TGTGCCAGCCACATGGGGGATCAGCCCCAGCATTTT
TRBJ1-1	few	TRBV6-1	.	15	CASRSLFKGNTEAFF	TGTGCCAGCAGAAGCCTGTTTAAGGGCAACACTGAAGCTTTCTTT
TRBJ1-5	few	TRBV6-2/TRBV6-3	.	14	CASTGGNSNQPQHF	TGTGCCAGCACAGGCGGTAATAGCAATCAGCCCCAGCATTTT
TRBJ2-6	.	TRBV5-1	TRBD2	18	CASSLVPSGGSGANVLTF	TGCGCCAGCAGCTTGGTTCCAAGCGGGGGCTCTGGGGCCAACGTCCTGACTTTC
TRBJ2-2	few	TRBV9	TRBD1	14	CASSGTGVSGELFF	TGTGCCAGCAGCGGGACAGGGGTCAGCGGGGAGCTGTTTTTT
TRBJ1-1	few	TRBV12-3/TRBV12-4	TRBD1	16	CASSPHPGQGATEAFF	TGTGCCAGCAGTCCTCACCCGGGACAGGGGGCCACTGAAGCTTTCTTT
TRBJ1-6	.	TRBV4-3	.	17	CASSQERRWVYNSPLHF	TGCGCCAGCAGCCAGGAAAGAAGATGGGTGTATAATTCACCCCTCCACTTT
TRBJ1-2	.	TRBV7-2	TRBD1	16	CASSLDWNRGPYGYTF	TGTGCCAGCAGCTTGGATTGGAACAGGGGGCCCTATGGCTACACCTTC
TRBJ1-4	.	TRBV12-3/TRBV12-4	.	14	CASTLHGGNEKLFF	TGTGCCAGCACCCTACACGGGGGCAATGAAAAACTGTTTTTT
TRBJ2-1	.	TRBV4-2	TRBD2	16	CASSQGSSGTYNEQFF	TGTGCCAGCAGCCAAGGTTCTAGCGGGACCTACAATGAGCAGTTCTTC
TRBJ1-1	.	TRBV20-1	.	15	CSAISGSRIRTEAFF	TGCAGTGCTATATCCGGGTCCAGAATCAGGACTGAAGCTTTCTTT
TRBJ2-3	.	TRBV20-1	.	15	CSAATLSSSTDTQYF	TGCAGTGCTGCCACTTTGAGCTCTAGCACAGATACGCAGTATTTT
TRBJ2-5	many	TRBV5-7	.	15	CASSLEGRVQETQYF	TGTGCCAGCAGCTTGGAGGGTAGGGTCCAAGAGACCCAGTACTTC